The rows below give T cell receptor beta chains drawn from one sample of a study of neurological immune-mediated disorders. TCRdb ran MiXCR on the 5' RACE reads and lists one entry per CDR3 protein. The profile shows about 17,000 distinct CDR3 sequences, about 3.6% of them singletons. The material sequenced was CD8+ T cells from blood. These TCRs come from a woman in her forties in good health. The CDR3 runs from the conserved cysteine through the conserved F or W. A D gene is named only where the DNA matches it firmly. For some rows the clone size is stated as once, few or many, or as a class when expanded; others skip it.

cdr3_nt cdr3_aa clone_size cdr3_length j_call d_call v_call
TGCAGTGCTTGGACAGGGGTGAATTCACCCCTCCACTTT CSAWTGVNSPLHF many 13 TRBJ1-6 TRBD1 TRBV20-1
TGCGCCAGCAGCCAAGAACCGGGACAGGGGGGTAGTGAGCAGTTCTTC CASSQEPGQGGSEQFF many 16 TRBJ2-1 TRBD1 TRBV4-1
TGTGCCAGCAGCCAAGATCCCCTAGCGGGAGGCGAGCAGTACTTC CASSQDPLAGGEQYF many 15 TRBJ2-7 TRBD2 TRBV4-2
TGTGCCAGCACCCAGGGGGCGGGCGGGGAGCTGTTTTTT CASTQGAGGELFF many 13 TRBJ2-2 TRBD1 TRBV12-3/TRBV12-4
TGTGCCAGCACAATGGTAGCGGACACCGGGGAGCTGTTTTTT CASTMVADTGELFF many 14 TRBJ2-2 NA TRBV27
TGTGCCAGCAGCGTAGGAGAGGGAGGGACCCAGTACTTC CASSVGEGGTQYF many 13 TRBJ2-5 NA TRBV9
TGTGCCAGCAGCGTAGCTGGGGGGTCCGGCTACGAGCAGTACTTC CASSVAGGSGYEQYF many 15 TRBJ2-7 NA TRBV9
TGTGCCAGCAGCCCAAGCCCCTACAATGAGCAGTTCTTC CASSPSPYNEQFF many 13 TRBJ2-1 NA TRBV5-5
TGTGCCAGCAGCGCAGCGATCTATAATTCACCCCTCCACTTT CASSAAIYNSPLHF many 14 TRBJ1-6 NA TRBV6-6
TGCAGTGCTAGAGGAGACAGGGCCTCCTACAATGAGCAGTTCTTC CSARGDRASYNEQFF many 15 TRBJ2-1 TRBD1 TRBV20-1
TGTGCCAGCAGTTTCGTAGGATACGAGCAGTACTTC CASSFVGYEQYF many 12 TRBJ2-7 NA TRBV28
TGTGCCAGCAGCTTAGGAGGTCCCAACTATGGCTACACCTTC CASSLGGPNYGYTF many 14 TRBJ1-2 NA TRBV7-9
TGTGCCAGCGAGTCCGGCCTTGGGGGAGACTACGAGCAGTACTTC CASESGLGGDYEQYF many 15 TRBJ2-7 NA TRBV9
TGTGCCAGCAGATTCGGGGGCGCCGGGGAGCTGTTTTTT CASRFGGAGELFF many 13 TRBJ2-2 NA TRBV7-8
TGTGCCAGCAGCCAATTTACGGGGGACTCCTACAATGAGCAGTTCTTC CASSQFTGDSYNEQFF many 16 TRBJ2-1 NA TRBV14
TGTGCCAGCACCCAGGGAGACCGGGGGGAGCAGTACTTC CASTQGDRGEQYF many 13 TRBJ2-7 NA TRBV13
TGCAGCGTTGAAGATGTCGGAGGGCCATCCAATGAGCAGTTCTTC CSVEDVGGPSNEQFF NA 15 TRBJ2-1 NA TRBV29-1
TGTGCCAGCAGCCCCCAACCTTACAATGATGAGCAGTTCTTC CASSPQPYNDEQFF many 14 TRBJ2-1 NA TRBV14
TGTGCCAGCAGCCACGGACTAGCGAGGACCGGGGAGCTGTTTTTT CASSHGLARTGELFF many 15 TRBJ2-2 TRBD2 TRBV6-2/TRBV6-3
TGTGCCAGAGCGGGGGACAATGAGCAGTTCTTC CARAGDNEQFF many 11 TRBJ2-1 TRBD2 TRBV7-9
TGCAGCGTTGAAGAGGGGTGGAATGAGCAGTTCTTC CSVEEGWNEQFF many 12 TRBJ2-1 NA TRBV29-1
TGCGCCAGCAGCACCCGTGAAAGACAAGAGACCCAGTACTTC CASSTRERQETQYF many 14 TRBJ2-5 NA TRBV5-1
TGTGCCAGCACTCCCGGGACTAGCGGGAGGGCCTACGAGCAGTACTTC CASTPGTSGRAYEQYF many 16 TRBJ2-7 TRBD2 TRBV6-5
TGTGCCAGCAGCTTGGGACCCCCCGGGGACACAGATACGCAGTATTTT CASSLGPPGDTDTQYF many 16 TRBJ2-3 NA TRBV5-6
TGTGCCAGCAATCACGGGCCCAACAATGAGCAGTTCTTC CASNHGPNNEQFF once 13 TRBJ2-1 NA TRBV27
TGTGCCTCTTACACCGGGGGGACTGAAGCTTTCTTT CASYTGGTEAFF many 12 TRBJ1-1 NA TRBV25-1
TGCAGTGCTAGAGATCCTGACTGGAGCTCCTACGAGCAGTACTTC CSARDPDWSSYEQYF many 15 TRBJ2-7 NA TRBV20-1
TGTGCCAGCACCCTCTCCGGGACTAGGACCGGGGAGCTGTTTTTT CASTLSGTRTGELFF many 15 TRBJ2-2 TRBD2 TRBV27
TGTGCCAGCAGCCGCACCAGGGACGCCAAAAACATTCAGTACTTC CASSRTRDAKNIQYF many 15 TRBJ2-4 NA TRBV4-2
TGTGCCAGCAGCCCCCGACTAGCGGGAGGCTCCTACAATGAGCAGTTCTTC CASSPRLAGGSYNEQFF many 17 TRBJ2-1 TRBD2 TRBV7-2
TGTGCCAGCAGCCCGGGGAACTACGAGCAGTACTTC CASSPGNYEQYF many 12 TRBJ2-7 NA TRBV14
TGTGCCAGCAGTTTATGGAACAGGGGGCAAAGAGCCGGGGAGCTGTTTTTT CASSLWNRGQRAGELFF many 17 TRBJ2-2 TRBD1 TRBV28
TGTGCCACCAACGAGGGGCAGCCCGGGGACGAGCAGTACTTC CATNEGQPGDEQYF many 14 TRBJ2-7 NA TRBV15
TGTGCCATCAGTGACCCGGACAGCGCTGAAGCTTTCTTT CAISDPDSAEAFF many 13 TRBJ1-1 NA TRBV10-3
TGTGCCACCAGCAAGGGATCCCAGGGATATCAGGGCGGGGAGCTGTTTTTT CATSKGSQGYQGGELFF many 17 TRBJ2-2 NA TRBV15
TGTGCCAGCAGCCCCGGGACAGGGTTAAGTCAGCCCCAGCATTTT CASSPGTGLSQPQHF many 15 TRBJ1-5 TRBD1 TRBV27
TGCACCAGCAGCTTTACAGCGGACTACGAGCAGTACTTC CTSSFTADYEQYF NA 13 TRBJ2-7 NA TRBV5-1
TGTGCCAGCAGTTACCAGCGGGAGGGCGCGAACACCGGGGAGCTGTTTTTT CASSYQREGANTGELFF many 17 TRBJ2-2 TRBD2 TRBV6-6
TGCAGTGCTAGCGACCCGGGGGAGAGCAATCAGCCCCAGCATTTT CSASDPGESNQPQHF many 15 TRBJ1-5 NA TRBV20-1
TGTGCCAGCAGCTTTAGCGGGCCGTACAATGAGCAGTTCTTC CASSFSGPYNEQFF many 14 TRBJ2-1 TRBD2 TRBV5-6
TGCGCCAGCAGCTTGGTCGGGACAGGAGAAGAGACCCAGTACTTC CASSLVGTGEETQYF medium-sized 15 TRBJ2-5 TRBD1 TRBV5-1
TGCGCCAGCAGCTTGGACAGGGGGGACACTGAAGCTTTCTTT CASSLDRGDTEAFF many 14 TRBJ1-1 TRBD1 TRBV5-1
TGTGCCAGCAGCCTCTGGGGGGGCGAAGAGACCCAGTACTTC CASSLWGGEETQYF many 14 TRBJ2-5 NA TRBV11-2
TGCAGTGCTATAGGGTTTCAGGGGGCGATGCCCTACGAGCAGTACTTC CSAIGFQGAMPYEQYF medium-sized 16 TRBJ2-7 TRBD1 TRBV20-1
TGCGCCAGCAGCGCGCGGACAGGGACTCAGCCCCAGCATTTT CASSARTGTQPQHF many 14 TRBJ1-5 TRBD1 TRBV4-1
TGCGCCAGCAGCGCTACAGGGGGTTACAACACCGGGGAGCTGTTTTTT CASSATGGYNTGELFF many 16 TRBJ2-2 TRBD1 TRBV5-1
TGCAGCGGTGCCGGCGGAGGGGACAGGGGGCGAGTAGGGGAGCTGTTTTTT CSGAGGGDRGRVGELFF medium-sized 17 TRBJ2-2 TRBD1 TRBV29-1
TGCGCCAGCAGCAACCTGGGAGACGAGCAGTACTTC CASSNLGDEQYF many 12 TRBJ2-7 NA TRBV5-1
TGTGCCAGCAGCCCCGGGACTAGCGGTCTCTCCTACAATGAGCAGTTCTTC CASSPGTSGLSYNEQFF many 17 TRBJ2-1 TRBD2 TRBV5-5
TGCGCCAGCGAGGAGGGAGGAGGGGAGACCCAGTACTTC CASEEGGGETQYF many 13 TRBJ2-5 NA TRBV5-1
TGTGCCAGCAGTTTATCGATCGTCGGACAGCAGAACACTGAAGCTTTCTTT CASSLSIVGQQNTEAFF many 17 TRBJ1-1 NA TRBV27
TGTGCCAGCAACCGGGGGACAGGCATTAACTACGAGCAGTACTTC CASNRGTGINYEQYF many 15 TRBJ2-7 TRBD1 TRBV6-5
TGTGCCAGCAGGAGGGCTAACTATGGCTACACCTTC CASRRANYGYTF many 12 TRBJ1-2 NA TRBV12-3/TRBV12-4